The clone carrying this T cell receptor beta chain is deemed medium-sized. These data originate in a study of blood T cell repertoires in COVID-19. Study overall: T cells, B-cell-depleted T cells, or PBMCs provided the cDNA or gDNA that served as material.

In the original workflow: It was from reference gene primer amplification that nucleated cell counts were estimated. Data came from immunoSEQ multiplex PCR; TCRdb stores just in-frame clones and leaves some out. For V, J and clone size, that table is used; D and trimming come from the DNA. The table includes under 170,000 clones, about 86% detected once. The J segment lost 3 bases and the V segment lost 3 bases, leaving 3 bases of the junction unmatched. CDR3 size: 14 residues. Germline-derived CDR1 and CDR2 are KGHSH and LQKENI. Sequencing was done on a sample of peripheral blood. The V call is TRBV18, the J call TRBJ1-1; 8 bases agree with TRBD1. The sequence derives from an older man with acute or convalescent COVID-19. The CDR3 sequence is CASSPTTGDTEAFF. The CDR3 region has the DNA TGTGCCAGCTCACCGACGACAGGGGACACTGAAGCTTTCTTT. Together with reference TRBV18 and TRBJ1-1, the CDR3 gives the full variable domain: NAGVMQNPRHLVRRRGQEARLRCSPMKGHSHVYWYRQLPEEGLKFMVYLQKENIIDESGMPKERFSAEFPKEGPSILRIQQVVRGDSAAYFCASSPTTGDTEAFFGQGTRLTVV.